A single sample is the source of the 3 T cell receptor beta chains below, sequenced in a study of beta chain features in type 1 diabetes. Study-wide results and caveats: TCRB CDR3s were moderately but significantly shorter in Type 1 diabetes patients in all four CD4+ subsets.

Expressed TCRB transcripts were sequenced because the entire RNA isolate underwent reverse transcription. Here immunoSEQ multiplex PCR was the method, and the copy in TCRdb shows in-frame clones only, minus some. The data show 600,000 to 700,000 clones, 10% to 15% seen once. Their target antigens are unknown. The sequenced sample consisted of naive CD4+ T cells from blood. The receptors originated from a man aged 18 to 30 with type 1 diabetes.

The V gene is TRBV2, the J gene TRBJ2-7; TRBD1 might be the D (5 bases). This CDR3 region has 14 residues. CDR1 is SNHLY, CDR2 FYNNEI, per germline. The V and J ends lost 7 bases and 2 bases respectively, with 15 bases between them. The CDR3: CASISSAGPYEQYF. The CDR3 DNA reads as TGTGCCAGCATATCCTCGGCAGGGCCCTACGAGCAGTACTTC.

Comment on this clone: A read error may be the cause here, since a much bigger clone is one base away. The same CDR3 also results from other DNA sequences found in this sample. The rearrangement links TRBV7-2 to TRBJ1-1; D is uncertain. This CDR3 contains 13 residues. The germline CDR1 and CDR2 sequences are SGHTA and FQGNSA. V was cut by 1 base and J by 0 bases, with 3 bases left in between. In nucleotides, the CDR3 is TGTGCCAGCAGCTTAGGTATGAACACTGAAGCTTTCTTT. Translating gives CASSLGMNTEAFF.

The chain couples TRBV5-1 to TRBJ1-6; D uncertain. The CDR3 extends over 14 amino acids. V was trimmed by 4 bases and J by 7 bases, leaving 12 bases between them. Germline values: CDR1 SGHRS, CDR2 YFSETQ. Here the CDR3 DNA reads TGCGCCAGCAGCCTCTCTGGGTTGAATTCACCCCTCCACTTT. Amino acid sequence: CASSLSGLNSPLHF.